The 4 T cell receptor beta chains in this list originate from one sample, sequenced in a study of cytomegalovirus exposure and HLA in healthy donors. It was with 60 Vbeta and 13 Jbeta primers that the PCR ran. Measured with immunoSEQ multiplex PCR; TCRdb has only the in-frame clones, and not every one. The top ten hold around 1.2% of the sample, which has around 200,000 clones, more than 65% seen once. The sample taken for sequencing was PBMCs. These receptors were collected from a girl aged 2-9 years in good health and CMV-seropositive.

This clone appeared a single time. The chain has TRBV27 and TRBJ2-7; the match to TRBD1 covers 7 bases. CDR1 and CDR2 (germline): MNHEY, SMNVEV (reference sequence). The CDR3 loop spans 17 amino acids. The junction had 12 bases not matched to a gene; V was cut back by 0 bases and J by 4 bases. CDR3 in DNA: TGTGCCAGCAGTTTATCGTGGACAGGAAGCCCCCAGTACGAGCAGTACTTC. Encoded protein: CASSLSWTGSPQYEQYF.

This chain uses TRBV27 with TRBJ2-5; D ambiguous. The end of the DNA aligns better with TRBJ2-7, so the J call may be wrong. CDR1 and CDR2 (germline): MNHEY, SMNVEV (reference sequence). CDR3 length equals 15 residues. DNA of the CDR3: TGTGCCAGCAGTTTATCGGCGGATAGCCACTACGAGCAGTACTTC. Its translation: CASSLSADSHYEQYF.

This chain joins TRBV12-5 and TRBJ2-1, with 10 bases fitting TRBD2. V dropped 1 base and J dropped 7; count of bases not matched to a gene: 7. Germline CDR1 is LGHNT and CDR2 is FRNRAP. This CDR3 spans 16 amino acids. CDR3 region: CASGLEPWTSGNEQFF. The CDR3 DNA reads as TGTGCTAGTGGTTTGGAACCCTGGACTAGCGGTAATGAGCAGTTCTTC.

V usage is TRBV7-9 and J usage is TRBJ1-2; a weak D match, TRBD1 (6 bases). The CDR3 length is 14 residues. Trimming left V 6 bases short and J 4 bases short, with 15 bases between. Germline loops: CDR1 SEHNR, CDR2 FQNEAQ (reference sequence). The CDR3 DNA follows: TGTGCCAGCAGTCAAAGGGGGGGCCCCTATGGCTACACCTTC. It specifies CASSQRGGPYGYTF.